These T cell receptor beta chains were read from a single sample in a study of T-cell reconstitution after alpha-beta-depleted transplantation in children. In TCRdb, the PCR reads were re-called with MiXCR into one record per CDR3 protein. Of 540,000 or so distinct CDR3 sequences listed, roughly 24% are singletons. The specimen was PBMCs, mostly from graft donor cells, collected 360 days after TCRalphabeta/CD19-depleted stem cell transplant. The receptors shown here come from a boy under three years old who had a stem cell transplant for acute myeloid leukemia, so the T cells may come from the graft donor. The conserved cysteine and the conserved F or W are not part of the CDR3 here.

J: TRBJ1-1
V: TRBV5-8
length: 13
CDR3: ASSFYNPPNTEAF

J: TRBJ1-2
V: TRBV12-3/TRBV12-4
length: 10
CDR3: ASSLALYGYT

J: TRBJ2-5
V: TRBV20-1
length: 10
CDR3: SAKRPQETQY

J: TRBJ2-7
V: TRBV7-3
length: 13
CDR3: ASSLRGGSSYEQY

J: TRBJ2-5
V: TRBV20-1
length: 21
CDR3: SARDGGWGDPFPAGRYQETQY

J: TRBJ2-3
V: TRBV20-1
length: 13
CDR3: SAKRLEPDIDTQY

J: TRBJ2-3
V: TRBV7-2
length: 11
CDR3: ASSSGARDTQY

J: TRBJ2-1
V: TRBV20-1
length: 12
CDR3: SARDRGHNNEQF

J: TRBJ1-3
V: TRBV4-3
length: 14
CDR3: ASSQDGQGSGNTIY

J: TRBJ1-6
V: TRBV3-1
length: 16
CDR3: ASSQDGTASSYNSPLH

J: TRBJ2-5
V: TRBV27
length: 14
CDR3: ASSSPGTSSPGTQY

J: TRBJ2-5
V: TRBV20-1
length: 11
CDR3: SASLGGQETQY

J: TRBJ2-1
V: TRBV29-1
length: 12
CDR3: SASTSGGGNEQF

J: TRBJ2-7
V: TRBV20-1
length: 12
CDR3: SARVLYQGYEQY

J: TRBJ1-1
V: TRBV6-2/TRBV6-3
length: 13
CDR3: ASSYSGQGKTEAF

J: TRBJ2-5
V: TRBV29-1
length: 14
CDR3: SVDLLLVGLKETQY

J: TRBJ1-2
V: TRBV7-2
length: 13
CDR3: ASSFKWGQGYGYT

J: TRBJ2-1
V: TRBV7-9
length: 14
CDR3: ASSLDPQFLINEQF

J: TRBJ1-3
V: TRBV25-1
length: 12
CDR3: ASSEYGSRNTIY

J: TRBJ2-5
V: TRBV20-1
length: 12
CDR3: SASTGVRRETQY

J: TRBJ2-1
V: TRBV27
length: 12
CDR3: ASSFGTTNNEQF

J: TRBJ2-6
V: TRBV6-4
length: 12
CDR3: ASSDSPGANVLT

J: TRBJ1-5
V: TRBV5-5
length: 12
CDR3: ASSLAERNQPQH

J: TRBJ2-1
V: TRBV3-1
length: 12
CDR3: ASSQDSRADEQF

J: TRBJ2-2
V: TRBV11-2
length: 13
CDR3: ASSLAGTSDGELF

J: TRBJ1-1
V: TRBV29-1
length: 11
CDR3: SVLDRANTEAF

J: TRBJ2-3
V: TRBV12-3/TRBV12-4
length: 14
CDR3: ASSLVQGWITDTQY

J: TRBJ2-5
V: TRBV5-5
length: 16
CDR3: ASSSWTSGTRLQETQY

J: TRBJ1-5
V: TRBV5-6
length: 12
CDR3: ASSFGTGKQPQH

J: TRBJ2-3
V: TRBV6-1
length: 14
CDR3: ASSTDSDTFTDTQY

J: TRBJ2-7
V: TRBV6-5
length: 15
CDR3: ASSLLRGQGPSYEQY

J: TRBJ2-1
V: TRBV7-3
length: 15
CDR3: ASSLRVLASSYNEQF

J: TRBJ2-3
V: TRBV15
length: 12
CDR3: ATSRDFGTDTQY

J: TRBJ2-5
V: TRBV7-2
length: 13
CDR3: ASRPSGVLGGAQY

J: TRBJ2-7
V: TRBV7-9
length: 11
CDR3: ASSLLAPYEQY

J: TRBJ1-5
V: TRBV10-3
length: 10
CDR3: AISESTQPQH

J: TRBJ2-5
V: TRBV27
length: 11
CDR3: ASRWTDQETQY

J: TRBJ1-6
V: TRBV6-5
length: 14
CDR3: ASSYGTGRENSPLH

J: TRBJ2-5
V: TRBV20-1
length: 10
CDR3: SARVAQETQY

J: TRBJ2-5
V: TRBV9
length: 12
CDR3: ASSVAVYGETQY

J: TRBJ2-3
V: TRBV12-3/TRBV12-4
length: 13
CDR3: ASSLGAVSTDTQY

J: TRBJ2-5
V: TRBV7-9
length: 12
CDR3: ASSYRAGVETQY

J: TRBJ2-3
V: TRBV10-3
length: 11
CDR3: AISGTGDDTQY